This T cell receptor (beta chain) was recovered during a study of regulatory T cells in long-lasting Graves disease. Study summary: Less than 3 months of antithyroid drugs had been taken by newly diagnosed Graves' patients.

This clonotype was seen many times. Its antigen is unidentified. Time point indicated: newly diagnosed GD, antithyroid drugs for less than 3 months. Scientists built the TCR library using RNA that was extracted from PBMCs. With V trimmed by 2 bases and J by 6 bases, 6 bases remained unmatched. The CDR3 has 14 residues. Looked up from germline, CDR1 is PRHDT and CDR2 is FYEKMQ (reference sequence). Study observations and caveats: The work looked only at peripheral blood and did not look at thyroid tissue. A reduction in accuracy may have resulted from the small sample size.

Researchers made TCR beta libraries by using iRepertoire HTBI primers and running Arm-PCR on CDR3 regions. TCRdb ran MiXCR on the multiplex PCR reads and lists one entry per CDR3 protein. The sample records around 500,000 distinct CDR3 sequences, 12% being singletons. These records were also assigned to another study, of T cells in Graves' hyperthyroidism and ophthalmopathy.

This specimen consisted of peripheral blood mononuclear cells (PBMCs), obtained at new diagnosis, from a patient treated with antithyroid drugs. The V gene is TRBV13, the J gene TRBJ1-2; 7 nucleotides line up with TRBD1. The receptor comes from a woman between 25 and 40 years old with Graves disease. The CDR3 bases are TGTGCCAGCAGCTTACGGTCAGGGGGGGATGGCTACACCTTC. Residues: CASSLRSGGDGYTF.